This T cell receptor beta chain was sequenced in a study of T cells expressing NK-cell markers. Study background: Sorted CD3+CD56-NKG2C+, CD3+CD56+NKG2C+ and CD3+CD56+NKG2C- T cells supplied the TCR beta repertoires.

UMI-tagged 5'RACE template switching yielded the TCR beta cDNA. TCRdb reworked the 5' RACE reads into one entry per CDR3 protein, no DNA. The listing contains 200,000 to 300,000 distinct CDR3 sequences. CDR1 and CDR2 (germline): SGHTA, FQGNSA. The CDR3 extends over 14 amino acids. V usage is TRBV7-2 and J usage is TRBJ1-6. Material: blood T cells: a sorted CD56 or NKG2C T cell subset, CD4+ or CD8+ T cells, or bulk PBMC T cells (not recorded which). This TCR was recovered from a man between 18 and 35 years old in good health. CDR3 sequence reads: CASSPAGPNSPLHF.